The TCR beta chain under discussion was sequenced for a study of blood T cells in healthy people across ages. Through a sample-barcoded 5' primer and a J-beta primer mix, a second PCR was run for 7 to 11 cycles. TCRdb re-derived calls from the 5' RACE reads in MiXCR, one entry per CDR3 protein. The data contain about 730,000 distinct CDR3 sequences, roughly two fifths of them singletons. Russia was home to the donors, healthy Caucasian individuals aged roughly 6 to 95. This clonotype was seen a handful of times. The CDR3 is 14 residues long. The ends lost 3 bases at V and 8 bases at J; junction bases unmatched: 6. Germline V gene data show CDR1 as SGHTA and CDR2 as FQGNSA.

The sample was blood. The source is an older woman in good health. The chain combines TRBV7-2 with TRBJ1-4; 7 nucleotides line up with TRBD1. CDR3 sequence: CASSLTGIGEKLFF. The CDR3 DNA is TGTGCCAGCAGCTTGACAGGGATCGGGGAAAAACTGTTTTTT.